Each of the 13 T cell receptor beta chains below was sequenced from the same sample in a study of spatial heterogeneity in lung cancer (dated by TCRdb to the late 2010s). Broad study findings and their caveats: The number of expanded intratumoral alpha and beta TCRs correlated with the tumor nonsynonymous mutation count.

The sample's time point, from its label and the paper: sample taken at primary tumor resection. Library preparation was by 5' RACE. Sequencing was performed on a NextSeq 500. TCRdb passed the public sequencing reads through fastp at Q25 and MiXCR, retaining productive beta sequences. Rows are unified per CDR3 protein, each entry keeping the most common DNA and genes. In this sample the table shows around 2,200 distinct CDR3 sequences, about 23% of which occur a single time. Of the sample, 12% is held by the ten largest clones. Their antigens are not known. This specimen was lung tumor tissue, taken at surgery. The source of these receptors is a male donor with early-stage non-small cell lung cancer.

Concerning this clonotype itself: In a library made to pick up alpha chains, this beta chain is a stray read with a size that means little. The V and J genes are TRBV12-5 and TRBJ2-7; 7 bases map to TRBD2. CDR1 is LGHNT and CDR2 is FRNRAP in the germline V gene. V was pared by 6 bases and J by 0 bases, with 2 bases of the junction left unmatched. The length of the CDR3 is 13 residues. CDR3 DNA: TGTGCTAGTGGCCGCGGGGGCTCCTACGAGCAGTACTTC. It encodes CASGRGGSYEQYF.

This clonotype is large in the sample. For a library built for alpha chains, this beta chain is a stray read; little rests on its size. The CDR3 coding sequence is TGCGCCAGCAGCTTGTGGAGTGGGGAGACCCAGTACTTC. This translates into CASSLWSGETQYF. The genes are TRBV5-1 and TRBJ2-5; D is undetermined. The CDR3 consists of 13 residues. Germline V gene data show CDR1 as SGHRS and CDR2 as YFSETQ. V lost 1 base to trimming and J lost 5 bases, with 9 bases between them.

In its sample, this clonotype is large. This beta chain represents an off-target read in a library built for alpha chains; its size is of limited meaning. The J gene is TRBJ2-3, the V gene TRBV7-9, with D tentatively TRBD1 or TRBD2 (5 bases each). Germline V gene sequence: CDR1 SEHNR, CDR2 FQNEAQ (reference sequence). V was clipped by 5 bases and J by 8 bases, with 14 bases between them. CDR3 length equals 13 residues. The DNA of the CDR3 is TGTGCCAGCAGCCCCCCGGGGCAGGGTACGCAGTATTTT. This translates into CASSPPGQGTQYF.

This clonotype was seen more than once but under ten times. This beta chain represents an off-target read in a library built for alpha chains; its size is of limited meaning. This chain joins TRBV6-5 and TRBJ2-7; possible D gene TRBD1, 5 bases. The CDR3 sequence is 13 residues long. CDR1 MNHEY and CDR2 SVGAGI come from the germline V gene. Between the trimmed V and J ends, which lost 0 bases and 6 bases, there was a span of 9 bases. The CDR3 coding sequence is TGTGCCAGCAGTTACTCGAAGGGGTCCGAGCAGTACTTC. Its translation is CASSYSKGSEQYF.

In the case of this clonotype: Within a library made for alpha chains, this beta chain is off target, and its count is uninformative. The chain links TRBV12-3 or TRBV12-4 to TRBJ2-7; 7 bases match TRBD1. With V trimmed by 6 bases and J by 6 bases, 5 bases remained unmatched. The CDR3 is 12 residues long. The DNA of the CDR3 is TGTGCCAGCAGCCGGGACAGCGGCGAGCAGTACTTC. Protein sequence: CASSRDSGEQYF.

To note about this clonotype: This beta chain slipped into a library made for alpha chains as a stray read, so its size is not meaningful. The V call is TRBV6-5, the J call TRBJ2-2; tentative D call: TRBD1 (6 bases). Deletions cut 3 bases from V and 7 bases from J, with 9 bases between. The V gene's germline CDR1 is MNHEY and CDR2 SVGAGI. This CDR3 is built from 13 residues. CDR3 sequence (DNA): TGTGCCAGCAGTTATGAGACAGGCGGGGAGCTGTTTTTT. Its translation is CASSYETGGELFF.

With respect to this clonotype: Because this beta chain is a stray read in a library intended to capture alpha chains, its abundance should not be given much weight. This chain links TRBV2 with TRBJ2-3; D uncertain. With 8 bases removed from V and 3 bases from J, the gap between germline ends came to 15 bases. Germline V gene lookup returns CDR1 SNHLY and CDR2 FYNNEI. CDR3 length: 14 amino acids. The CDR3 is CASGVLGYTDTQYF. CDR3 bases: TGTGCCAGCGGCGTTCTGGGTTATACAGATACGCAGTATTTT.

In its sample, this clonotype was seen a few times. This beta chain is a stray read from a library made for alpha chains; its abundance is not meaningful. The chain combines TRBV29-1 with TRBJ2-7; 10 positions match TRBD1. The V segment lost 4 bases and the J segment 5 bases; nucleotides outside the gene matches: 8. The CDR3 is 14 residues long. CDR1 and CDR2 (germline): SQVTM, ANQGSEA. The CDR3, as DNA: TGCAGCGTTGTCCCGCTTGGACAGGGGGACGAGCAGTACTTC. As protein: CSVVPLGQGDEQYF.

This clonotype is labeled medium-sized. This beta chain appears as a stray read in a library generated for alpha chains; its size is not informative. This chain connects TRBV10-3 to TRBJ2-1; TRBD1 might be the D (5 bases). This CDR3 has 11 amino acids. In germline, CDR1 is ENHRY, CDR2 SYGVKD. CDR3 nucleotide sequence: TGTGCAACAGGAGACTACAATGAGCAGTTCTTC. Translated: CATGDYNEQFF.

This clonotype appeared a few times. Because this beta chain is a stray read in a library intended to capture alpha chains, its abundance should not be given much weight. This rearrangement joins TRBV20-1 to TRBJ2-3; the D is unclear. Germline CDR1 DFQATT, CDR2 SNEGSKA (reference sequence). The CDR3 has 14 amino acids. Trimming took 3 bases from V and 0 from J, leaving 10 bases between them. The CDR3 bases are TGCAGTGCTAGTAGGCCCTCTAGCACAGATACGCAGTATTTT. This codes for CSASRPSSTDTQYF.

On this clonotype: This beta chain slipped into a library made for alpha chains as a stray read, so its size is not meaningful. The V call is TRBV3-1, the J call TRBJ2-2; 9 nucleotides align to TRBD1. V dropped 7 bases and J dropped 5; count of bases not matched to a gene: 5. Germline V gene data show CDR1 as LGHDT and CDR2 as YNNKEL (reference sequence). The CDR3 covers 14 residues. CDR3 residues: CASNDRGATGELFF. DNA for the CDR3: TGTGCCAGCAACGACAGGGGGGCAACCGGGGAGCTGTTTTTT.

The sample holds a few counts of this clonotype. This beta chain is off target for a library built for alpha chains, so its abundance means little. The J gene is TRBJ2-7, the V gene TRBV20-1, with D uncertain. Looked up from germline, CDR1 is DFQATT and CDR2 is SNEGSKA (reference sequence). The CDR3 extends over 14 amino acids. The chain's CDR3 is CRRRAWPYPYEQYF. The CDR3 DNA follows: TGCAGGCGCCGGGCATGGCCCTACCCCTACGAGCAGTACTTC.

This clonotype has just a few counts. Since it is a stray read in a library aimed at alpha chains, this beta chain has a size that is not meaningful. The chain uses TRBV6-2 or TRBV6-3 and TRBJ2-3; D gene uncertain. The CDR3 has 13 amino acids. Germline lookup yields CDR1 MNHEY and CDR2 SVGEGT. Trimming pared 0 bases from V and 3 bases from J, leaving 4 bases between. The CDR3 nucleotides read TGTGCCAGCAGTTACTCGGAGACAGATACGCAGTATTTT. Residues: CASSYSETDTQYF.